This TCR beta chain was recovered during a study of T cell repertoires in cytomegalovirus infection. Study summary: In public TCR beta signatures, there were indications of both CMV infection and matching HLA type.

The germline CDR1 and CDR2 sequences are MDHEN and SYDVKM. There are 19 residues in the CDR3. Germline trimming cut 2 bases from V and 5 bases from J; bases unmatched to any gene: 17. TCRdb redid the calling of the reads with MiXCR, one entry per CDR3 protein. The data contain about 150,000 distinct CDR3 sequences, 23% of them seen just once; the ten biggest clones take up 9.5% to 13%. Whole-study findings and limits: Predominance within the ex vivo response was attributable to HLA-C-restricted CMV-specific TCR beta clonotypes. Adding up the frequency of public TCR beta families identified people who carried CMV plus the relevant HLA.

Details on this clonotype: What it recognizes is unknown.

Sequencing was performed on PBMCs. This clonotype originated in a human donor in good health (CMV status not recorded). Some clones in this sample may be carry-over from other donors' samples. The chain recombines TRBV28 with TRBJ2-5; 10 positions agree with TRBD2. CDR3 coding DNA: TGTGCCAGCAGTTTAGGGCTAGCGGGAGTCTGGGGACCCCAGGAGACCCAGTACTTC. Translating gives CASSLGLAGVWGPQETQYF.